This entry lists 27 T cell receptor beta chains sequenced from one sample in a study of OX40 agonist ivuxolimab in advanced cancers. Clones were read by immunoSEQ multiplex PCR, and TCRdb kept only the in-frame ones, dropping some. The data hold around 81,000 clones, with approximately 87% observed a single time. The source was CD4+ or CD8+ T cells sorted from blood, collected in a trial of the OX40 agonist ivuxolimab. The receptor set was obtained from an adult with an advanced solid tumor such as melanoma, head and neck, liver or kidney cancer.

The genes are TRBV7-2 and TRBJ2-6; no clear D. Trimming left V 1 base short and J 0 bases short, with 1 base between. This CDR3 has 14 residues. Germline V gene sequence: CDR1 SGHTA, CDR2 FQGNSA. The CDR3 loop is CASSLGSGANVLTF. CDR3 sequence (DNA): TGTGCCAGCAGCTTAGGCTCTGGGGCCAACGTCCTGACTTTC.

The rearrangement links TRBV6-1 to TRBJ1-6; D unclear. Trimming removed 6 bases at V and 13 bases at J, with 16 bases between. CDR3 length: 13 amino acids. The germline V gene has CDR1 MNHNS and CDR2 SASEGT. CDR3: CASSMGREVPLHF. The CDR3 coding sequence is TGTGCCAGCAGCATGGGTCGGGAAGTGCCCCTCCACTTT.

V usage is TRBV2 and J usage is TRBJ2-7; D tentatively reads TRBD1 or TRBD2 (5 bases each). CDR1 is SNHLY, CDR2 FYNNEI, per germline. The CDR3 runs 17 residues. V was trimmed by 6 bases and J by 0 bases, leaving 21 bases between them. The CDR3 DNA is TGTGCCAGCAGAGCTAGGTCCTTTGGGACGAGCTCCTACGAGCAGTACTTC. Amino acid sequence: CASRARSFGTSSYEQYF.

The gene calls are TRBV19 and TRBJ2-3; tentatively, D is TRBD1 (5 bases). The V end lost 3 bases, the J end lost 4 bases, and 11 bases lay between the germline ends. Germline assignment: CDR1 LNHDA and CDR2 SQIVND (reference sequence). The CDR3 has 14 residues. The CDR3 loop reads CASSIIGAADTQYF. The CDR3 DNA reads as TGTGCCAGTAGTATCATAGGGGCCGCAGATACGCAGTATTTT.

The rearrangement uses TRBV5-4 and TRBJ1-4; D is perhaps TRBD1 (5 bases). Between the trimmed V and J ends, which lost 4 bases and 8 bases, there was a span of 15 bases. Looked up from germline, CDR1 is SGHNT and CDR2 is YYREEE (reference sequence). The CDR3 spans 14 residues. In DNA form, the CDR3 reads TGTGCCAGCAGCCCGACAGAGGCTAGGGAAAAACTGTTTTTT. This sequence encodes CASSPTEAREKLFF.

V gene TRBV7-6 combines with J gene TRBJ2-7; no firm D call. CDR1 is SGHVS, CDR2 FNYEAQ, per germline. V lost 1 base and J lost 2, with 9 bases in between. This CDR3 spans 14 amino acids. The CDR3 protein is CASSLDTAAYEQYF. Written as DNA, the CDR3 is TGTGCCAGCAGCTTAGATACTGCGGCCTACGAGCAGTACTTC.

The chain carries TRBV11-2 and TRBJ1-1, with 7 bases lining up with TRBD1. CDR1 and CDR2 from the germline V gene are SGHAT and FQNNGV. The ends lost 5 bases at V and 4 bases at J; junction bases unmatched: 16. This CDR3 is built from 17 residues. Here the CDR3 DNA reads TGTGCCAGCAGCCCTACGGCCCCAGGGGGATTGGGCACTGAAGCTTTCTTT. Encoded protein: CASSPTAPGGLGTEAFF.

The chain carries TRBV28 and TRBJ1-4; a weak D match, TRBD1 (5 bases). V lost 2 bases and J lost 7, with 11 bases in between. Germline CDR1 is MDHEN and CDR2 is SYDVKM. This CDR3 has 14 residues. The CDR3 DNA sequence: TGTGCCAGCAGTTTAAGGCGGGGGGGTGAAAAACTGTTTTTT. It yields the protein CASSLRRGGEKLFF. Supplemented by reference TRBV28 and TRBJ1-4, the full variable domain reads DVKVTQSSRYLVKRTGEKVFLECVQDMDHENMFWYRQDPGLGLRLIYFSYDVKMKEKGDIPEGYSVSREKKERFSLILESASTNQTSMYLCASSLRRGGEKLFFGSGTQLSVL.

The chain uses TRBV4-3 and TRBJ2-5, with D uncertain. Germline lookup yields CDR1 LGHNA and CDR2 YSLEER. CDR3 length: 15 amino acids. The V and J ends lost 0 bases and 6 bases respectively, with 14 bases between them. DNA for the CDR3: TGCGCCAGCAGCCAAGAATCAGGCAGGACGCAGACCCAGTACTTC. It codes for CASSQESGRTQTQYF.

V gene TRBV6-5 combines with J gene TRBJ2-5; TRBD2 matches 7 bases. The CDR3 is 14 amino acids. The V segment lost 0 bases and the J segment 5 bases; nucleotides outside the gene matches: 3. The germline V gene encodes CDR1 MNHEY and CDR2 SVGAGI. The CDR3 spells CASSYSVGGETQYF. Here the CDR3 DNA reads TGTGCCAGCAGTTACTCGGTGGGGGGGGAGACCCAGTACTTC.

This clone occurred once. The chain couples TRBV7-8 to TRBJ2-5; 7 bases match TRBD2. CDR1 and CDR2 from the germline V gene are SGHVS and FQNEAQ. CDR3 length equals 14 residues. J gave up 0 bases and V 6 bases, and 4 bases lay outside the gene matches. The CDR3 loop reads CASSFGTNQETQYF. CDR3 DNA sequence: TGTGCCAGCAGTTTCGGGACTAACCAAGAGACCCAGTACTTC.

This chain uses TRBV7-2 with TRBJ2-1, with TRBD2 identical over 8 bases. After removal of 0 bases from V and 7 bases from J, the junction contained 11 bases not matched to a gene. CDR3 size: 17 residues. Per the germline V gene, CDR1 is SGHTA and CDR2 is FQGNSA. The CDR3, as DNA: TGTGCCAGCAGCTTAGCGCTTTCTGCGGGAGGTTGGAATGAGCAGTTCTTC. This sequence encodes CASSLALSAGGWNEQFF.

This chain connects TRBV4-2 to TRBJ1-2; 8 bases line up with TRBD1. From germline, CDR1 is LGHNA and CDR2 YNFKEQ. Trimming at V came to 4 bases and at J to 6 bases, leaving 7 bases not matched to a gene. The CDR3 covers 14 residues. The DNA of the CDR3 is TGTGCCAGCAGCCGAGGACAGGGAGGAGATGGCTACACCTTC. The encoded protein is CASSRGQGGDGYTF.

J is TRBJ2-7 and V is TRBV5-1; D is undetermined. Germline V lookup: CDR1 SGHRS, CDR2 YFSETQ. This CDR3 has 16 amino acids. V was clipped by 3 bases and J by 0 bases, with 16 bases between them. In DNA form, the CDR3 reads TGCGCCAGCAGCTCCCAACCTACCAGGAGCTCCTACGAGCAGTACTTC. Amino acids: CASSSQPTRSSYEQYF.

In its sample, this clone was seen once. The genes are TRBV21-1 and TRBJ2-1; TRBD1 was called by the table and not checked on the DNA. TRBV21-1 is given as a pseudogene. The CDR3 is 18 amino acids. The CDR3 nucleotides read TGTGCCAGCAGCACGCGACAGGGTAATACGTACGACTACAATGAGCAGTTCTTC. Residues: CASSTRQGNTYDYNEQFF.

J is TRBJ2-1 and V is TRBV19, with 9 bases aligning to TRBD2. Per germline, CDR1 LNHDA and CDR2 SQIVND (reference sequence). The CDR3 length is 18 residues. V gave up 7 bases and J gave up 6 bases; unmatched junction bases: 19. The CDR3 DNA reads as TGTGCCAGTACCTCGCCGCGGGAGGGTGGCGGGAGTATCAATGAGCAGTTCTTC. It codes for CASTSPREGGGSINEQFF.

This chain connects TRBV18 to TRBJ2-7; no clear D. Trimming pared 2 bases from V and 3 bases from J, leaving 14 bases between. Germline CDR1 KGHSH, CDR2 LQKENI. The CDR3 covers 15 residues. CDR3 region: CASSPGQVPSYEQYF. In DNA form, the CDR3 reads TGTGCCAGCTCACCAGGCCAGGTACCCAGCTACGAGCAGTACTTC. The full variable domain, its missing parts supplied by reference TRBV18 and TRBJ2-7, is NAGVMQNPRHLVRRRGQEARLRCSPMKGHSHVYWYRQLPEEGLKFMVYLQKENIIDESGMPKERFSAEFPKEGPSILRIQQVVRGDSAAYFCASSPGQVPSYEQYFGPGTRLTVT.

The chain employs TRBV19 and TRBJ2-7; D possibly corresponds to TRBD1 (6 bases). Germline V gene sequence: CDR1 LNHDA, CDR2 SQIVND (reference sequence). The CDR3 runs 14 residues. Trimming took off 6 bases at V and 7 bases at J, with 19 bases between the two ends. The CDR3 loop is CASRGIDRRGEQYF. The CDR3 region has the DNA TGTGCCAGTAGGGGGATCGACAGGAGAGGTGAGCAGTACTTC.

The chain employs TRBV18 and TRBJ1-4; 11 bases match TRBD1. The CDR3 runs to 14 residues. Germline V CDR1 and CDR2: KGHSH, LQKENI. V was clipped by 4 bases and J by 6 bases; unmatched bases: 1. The CDR3 spells CASSQGQGDEKLFF. The CDR3 nucleotides are TGTGCCAGCTCACAGGGACAGGGGGATGAAAAACTGTTTTTT.

This chain joins TRBV27 and TRBJ1-4, with no clear D. The V gene lost 5 bases and the J gene lost 1 base, with 2 bases spanning the gap. The CDR3 runs 12 residues. Germline V gene data show CDR1 as MNHEY and CDR2 as SMNVEV (reference sequence). CDR3 in amino acids: CASSKTNEKLFF. Here the CDR3 DNA reads TGTGCCAGCAGTAAAACTAATGAAAAACTGTTTTTT.

V and J are TRBV6-6 and TRBJ2-7, with 7 bases lining up with TRBD2. Germline values: CDR1 MNHNY, CDR2 SVGAGI (reference sequence). This CDR3 region has 16 residues. The trim removed 6 bases at V and 0 bases at J, leaving 11 bases unmatched. The CDR3, as DNA: TGTGCCAGCAGAGTGGGGAGGGTATTGAACTCCTACGAGCAGTACTTC. Translated: CASRVGRVLNSYEQYF.

The genes are TRBV29-1 and TRBJ1-5; no firm D call. The V and J ends lost 4 bases and 0 bases respectively, with 10 bases between them. The germline V gene has CDR1 SQVTM and CDR2 ANQGSEA. The CDR3 extends over 14 amino acids. CDR3 bases: TGCAGCGTTGGAGAGGTAAATAGCAATCAGCCCCAGCATTTT. Translated: CSVGEVNSNQPQHF.

This rearrangement joins TRBV9 to TRBJ1-1; D is perhaps TRBD1 (5 bases). Germline CDR1 reads SGDLS; CDR2 reads YYNGEE. The germline V and J ends were trimmed by 3 bases and 1 base, with 10 bases remaining between them. The length of the CDR3 is 14 residues. The CDR3 bases are TGTGCCAGCAGCGCAGGGCTGGGGAACACTGAAGCTTTCTTT. Its protein is CASSAGLGNTEAFF.

The V call is TRBV27, the J call TRBJ2-2; 11 bases map to TRBD2. The germline V gene encodes CDR1 MNHEY and CDR2 SMNVEV (reference sequence). The ends lost 6 bases at V and 4 bases at J; junction bases unmatched: 7. The CDR3 is made up of 16 amino acids. The CDR3 loop reads CASRTGTSGRTGELFF. The DNA of the CDR3 is TGTGCCAGCAGGACCGGGACTAGCGGCCGCACCGGGGAGCTGTTTTTT.

The chain combines TRBV18 with TRBJ2-4; possible D gene TRBD1, 6 bases. The germline V gene has CDR1 KGHSH and CDR2 LQKENI. The V gene lost 6 bases and the J gene lost 4 bases, with 7 bases spanning the gap. The CDR3 totals 12 residues. In nucleotides, the CDR3 is TGTGCCAGCTCCGGACAGAAAAACATTCAGTACTTC. Translated, it gives CASSGQKNIQYF.

This clone was counted a single time. The chain has TRBV18 and TRBJ2-7, with D possibly matching TRBD1 (7 bases). This CDR3 is 16 amino acids long. CDR1 and CDR2 (germline): KGHSH, LQKENI. V lost 2 bases and J lost 3, with 17 bases in between. For the CDR3, the DNA is TGTGCCAGCTCACCAAACGGGGGCGGGACAGTCTACGAGCAGTACTTC. Its translation is CASSPNGGGTVYEQYF.

This clone has more than one count but fewer than ten. V gene TRBV19 combines with J gene TRBJ1-2; D is unresolved. The CDR3 has 18 residues. Germline V gene lookup returns CDR1 LNHDA and CDR2 SQIVND (reference sequence). V was pared by 7 bases and J by 4 bases, with 28 bases between. The CDR3 reads CASTPYALGEGASYGYTF. CDR3 coding DNA: TGTGCCAGTACCCCTTATGCCCTCGGGGAAGGAGCTAGCTATGGCTACACCTTC.